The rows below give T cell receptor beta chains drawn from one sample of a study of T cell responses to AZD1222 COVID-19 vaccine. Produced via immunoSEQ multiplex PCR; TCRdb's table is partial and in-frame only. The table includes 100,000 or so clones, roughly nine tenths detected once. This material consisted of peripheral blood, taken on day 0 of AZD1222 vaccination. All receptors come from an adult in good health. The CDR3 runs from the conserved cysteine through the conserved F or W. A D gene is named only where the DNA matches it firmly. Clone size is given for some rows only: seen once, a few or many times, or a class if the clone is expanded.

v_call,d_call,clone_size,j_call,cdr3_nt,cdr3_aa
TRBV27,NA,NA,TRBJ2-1,TGTGCCAGCAGACAGGGTTCGGTCTACAATGAGCAGTTCTTC,CASRQGSVYNEQFF
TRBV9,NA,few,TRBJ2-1,TGTGCCAGCAGCCCCCGGCCAGGGGCCTACAATGAGCAGTTCTTC,CASSPRPGAYNEQFF
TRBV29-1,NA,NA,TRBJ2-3,TGCAGCGTTGATTTGGGGGGCCGTATAGATACGCAGTATTTT,CSVDLGGRIDTQYF
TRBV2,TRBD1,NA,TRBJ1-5,TGTGCCAGCGGGACAGTCTGGGATCAGCCCCAGCATTTT,CASGTVWDQPQHF
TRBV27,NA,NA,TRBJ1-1,TGTGCCAGCAGTTTATTAAGGGTGGGGAACACTGAAGCTTTCTTT,CASSLLRVGNTEAFF
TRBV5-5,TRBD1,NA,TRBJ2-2,TGTGCCAGCAGCATAGACAGGGGGCTGAACACCGGGGAGCTGTTTTTT,CASSIDRGLNTGELFF
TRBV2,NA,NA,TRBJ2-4,TGTGCCAGCAAGGCGATCGGCGGGGTAGGTGGCAAAAACATTCAGTACTTC,CASKAIGGVGGKNIQYF
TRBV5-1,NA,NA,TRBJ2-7,TGCGCCAGCAGCTTGGGGGGGCTCACCTACGAGCAGTACTTC,CASSLGGLTYEQYF
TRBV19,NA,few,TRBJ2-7,TGTGCCAGTAGTCCTAGACAGCTCTCCTACGAGCAGTACTTC,CASSPRQLSYEQYF
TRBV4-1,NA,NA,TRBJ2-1,TGCGCCAGCAGCCAAGTCCAGCGGGTCTCCTACAATGAGCAGTTCTTC,CASSQVQRVSYNEQFF
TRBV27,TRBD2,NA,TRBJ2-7,TGTGCCAGCATCTCCCTTCGGACTAGCGGCGCTTACGAGCAGTACTTC,CASISLRTSGAYEQYF
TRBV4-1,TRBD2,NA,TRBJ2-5,TGCGCCAGCAGCCCCGTACTAGCGGGGGCGGGAAAGACCCAGTACTTC,CASSPVLAGAGKTQYF
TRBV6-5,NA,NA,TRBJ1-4,TGTGCCAGCAGTATCGGAACAGGGAATGAAAAACTGTTTTTT,CASSIGTGNEKLFF
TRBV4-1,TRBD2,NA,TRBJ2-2,TGCGCCAGCAGCCAAGGAAATAGCGGGGACACCGGGGAGCTGTTTTTT,CASSQGNSGDTGELFF
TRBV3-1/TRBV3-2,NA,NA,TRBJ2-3,TGTGCCAGCAGCCACGGCCCAGGAAAAGGTACAGATACGCAGTATTTT,CASSHGPGKGTDTQYF
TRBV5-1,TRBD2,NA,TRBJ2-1,TGCGCCAGCAGCTTGGCTAGCGGGTCATCCTACAATGAGCAGTTCTTC,CASSLASGSSYNEQFF
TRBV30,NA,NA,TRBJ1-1,TGTGCCCTCGGACACCAGAACACTGAAGCTTTCTTT,CALGHQNTEAFF
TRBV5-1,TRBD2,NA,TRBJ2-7,TGCGCCAGCAGCTTGGGACTAGCCAGCGAGCAGTACTTC,CASSLGLASEQYF
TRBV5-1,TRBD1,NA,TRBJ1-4,TGCGCCAGCAGCGGCCGGGACAGGGGCGGGAGGTTGACGGAAAAACTGTTTTTT,CASSGRDRGGRLTEKLFF
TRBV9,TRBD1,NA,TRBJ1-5,TGTGCCAGCAGTGACCACCCCGGGACAGGGAGTCAGCCCCAGCATTTT,CASSDHPGTGSQPQHF
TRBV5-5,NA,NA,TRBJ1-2,TGTGCCAGCAGCTTGCCACCTTTAGACTATGGCTACACCTTC,CASSLPPLDYGYTF
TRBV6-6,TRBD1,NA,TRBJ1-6,TGTGCCAGCAGTCTTTTTGCCGGGACAGCACGATGGGATTCACCCCTCCACTTT,CASSLFAGTARWDSPLHF
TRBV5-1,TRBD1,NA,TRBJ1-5,TGCGCCAGCAGTCCTGGACAGGGAGATCAGCCCCAGCATTTT,CASSPGQGDQPQHF
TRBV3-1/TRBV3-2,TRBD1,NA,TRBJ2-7,TGTGCCAGCAGCCCGATAGTAAGACAGGGGGCTATCTACGAGCAGTACTTC,CASSPIVRQGAIYEQYF
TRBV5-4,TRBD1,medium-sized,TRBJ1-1,TGTGCCAGCAGCATAAACAGGGGGCTGGGCACTGAAGCTTTCTTT,CASSINRGLGTEAFF
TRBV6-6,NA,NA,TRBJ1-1,TGTGCCAGCAGTTTGGGATCGGGTCCGAACACTGAAGCTTTCTTT,CASSLGSGPNTEAFF
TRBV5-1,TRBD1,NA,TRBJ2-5,TGCGCCAGCAGCTCTCCCGGACAGGGTGTAGTGCGGGAGACCCAGTACTTC,CASSSPGQGVVRETQYF
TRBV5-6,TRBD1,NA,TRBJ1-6,TGTGCCAGCAGCTTGGCTGGGCAGGGGGGCTCACCCCTCCACTTT,CASSLAGQGGSPLHF
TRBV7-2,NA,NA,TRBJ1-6,TGTGCCAGCAGCTCAGACGACTATAATTCACCCCTCCACTTT,CASSSDDYNSPLHF
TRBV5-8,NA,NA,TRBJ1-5,TGTGCCAGCAGTACCGGTATATCGGGACTGCAAAATCAGCCCCAGCATTTT,CASSTGISGLQNQPQHF
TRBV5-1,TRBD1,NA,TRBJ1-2,TGCGCCAGCAGCTTGGTGGTCAGGGGGGAAGGTGGAGGCTACACCTTC,CASSLVVRGEGGGYTF
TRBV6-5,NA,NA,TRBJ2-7,TGTGCCAGCAGCTCGGACTTATGGTCCTACGAGCAGTACTTC,CASSSDLWSYEQYF
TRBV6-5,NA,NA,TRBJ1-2,TGTGCCAGCAGTAATAGCGCAAACTATGGCTACACCTTC,CASSNSANYGYTF
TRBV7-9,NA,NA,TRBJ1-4,TGTGCCAGCAGCCCCGGCCTCCGGGGAGAAAAACTGTTTTTT,CASSPGLRGEKLFF
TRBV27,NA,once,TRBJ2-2,TGTGCCAGCCGGCTGGAGATCCGCGGGGAGCTGTTTTTT,CASRLEIRGELFF
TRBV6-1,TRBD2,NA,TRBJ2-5,TGTGCCAGCAGGCGACTAGCGGGAGAGGGGGAGACCCAGTACTTC,CASRRLAGEGETQYF
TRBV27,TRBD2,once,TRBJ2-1,TGTGCCAGCAGTCCGGGGACTAGCGGATACAATGAGCAGTTCTTC,CASSPGTSGYNEQFF
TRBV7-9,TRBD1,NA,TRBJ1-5,TGTGCCAGCAGCCCAGGGGGGGGCGCGAGTCAGCCCCAGCATTTT,CASSPGGGASQPQHF
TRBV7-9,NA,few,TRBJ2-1,TGTGCCAGCAGCTCCACTGGGGGCAATGAGCAGTTCTTC,CASSSTGGNEQFF
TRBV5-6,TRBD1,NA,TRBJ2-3,TGTGCCAGCAGCTTGGACAGGGGGCGGGTAGATACGCAGTATTTT,CASSLDRGRVDTQYF
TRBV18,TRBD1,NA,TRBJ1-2,TGTGCCAGCTCACCACTGGACAGGGGAGCTAACTATGGCTACACCTTC,CASSPLDRGANYGYTF
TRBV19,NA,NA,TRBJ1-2,TGTGCCAGTAGACAACAGGTTACGGCAAGTGGCTACACCTTC,CASRQQVTASGYTF
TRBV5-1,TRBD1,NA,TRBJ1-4,TGCGCCAGCAGCTGGGGCCCCGGGACAGGGGCGACCGAAAAACTGTTTTTT,CASSWGPGTGATEKLFF
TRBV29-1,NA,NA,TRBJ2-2,TGCAGCGTTAGGGACAACGGGGAGCTGTTTTTT,CSVRDNGELFF
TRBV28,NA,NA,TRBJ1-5,TGTGCCAGCAGTCCGCCCGGGGGCAATCAGCCCCAGCATTTT,CASSPPGGNQPQHF
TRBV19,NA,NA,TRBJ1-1,TGTGCCAGTAGTATAGGAGTCCGACCCCCGGCTGAAGCTTTCTTT,CASSIGVRPPAEAFF
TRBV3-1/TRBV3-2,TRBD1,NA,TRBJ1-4,TGTGCCAGCAGCCCGCAGGGGGCTGAAAAACTGTTTTTT,CASSPQGAEKLFF
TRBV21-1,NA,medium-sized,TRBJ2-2,TGTGCCAGCAGGACCGGGACGGCGAACACCGGGGAGCTGTTTTTT,CASRTGTANTGELFF
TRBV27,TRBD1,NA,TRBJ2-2,TGTGCCAGCAGTTTATTGGGGACAGGGGTGGGCACCGGGGAGCTGTTTTTT,CASSLLGTGVGTGELFF
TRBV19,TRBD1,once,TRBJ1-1,TGTGCCAGTAGTATGGGGCCATGGACAGGGGCCGGAGGGGCTTTCTTT,CASSMGPWTGAGGAFF
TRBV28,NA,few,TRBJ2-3,TGTGCCAGCAGTTTAGGAGGGAGAAAGACAGATACGCAGTATTTT,CASSLGGRKTDTQYF
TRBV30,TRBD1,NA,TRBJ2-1,TGTGCCTGGAAGGGGGCGGGTGATGAGCAGTTCTTC,CAWKGAGDEQFF
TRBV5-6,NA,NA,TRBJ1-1,TGTGCCAGCAGCTTGTACGGAGAAGCTTTCTTT,CASSLYGEAFF
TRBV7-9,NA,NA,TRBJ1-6,TGTGCCAGCAGCTTACTTTCGGGGATCTCAACTAATTCACCCCTCCACTTT,CASSLLSGISTNSPLHF
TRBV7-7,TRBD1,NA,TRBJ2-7,TGTGCCAGCAGCTTAGGTTCAGGGGGCTTCGACGAGCAGTACTTC,CASSLGSGGFDEQYF